The T cell receptor beta chain under discussion was sequenced for a study of T cells in Graves' hyperthyroidism and ophthalmopathy. Researchers amplified the TCR beta CDR3 regions from RNA transcripts. RT-PCR in the first round (using the HTBI primer set) targeted the TCR CDR3. TCRdb re-called the multiplex PCR reads through MiXCR, storing one row per CDR3 protein. The data contain more than 350,000 distinct CDR3 sequences, approximately 14% of them singletons. Study findings and constraints: A model of 13 V-J features distinguished ophthalmopathy from stable hyperthyroidism. Expanded thyroid clonotypes (above 0.001) were mostly also found in blood.

V shed 0 bases, J shed 6 bases, and the junction held 7 bases outside the gene matches. This CDR3 comprises 16 residues. Germline CDR1 is SGDLS and CDR2 is YYNGEE. Regarding this clonotype: Its antigen is unknown.

The sequence came from a woman in her 30s with Graves' ophthalmopathy. The sequencing sample was made of blood. The V call is TRBV9, the J call TRBJ2-2; 8 bases are shared with TRBD1. CDR3 residues: CASSVVGTGFSGELFF. The CDR3 DNA is TGTGCCAGCAGCGTAGTAGGGACAGGTTTTTCCGGGGAGCTGTTTTTT.